The 23 T cell receptor beta chains below were found in one sample sequenced in a study of T cells in localized non-small cell lung cancer (dated by TCRdb to the early 2020s). Libraries were constructed by the immunoSEQ multiplex PCR assay. TCRdb holds this immuneACCESS table with in-frame rearrangements only. Some clones are missing; in checked studies, unresolved V genes explain under half, and the rest has no known cause. Within this sample are several hundred clones, with around 21% of them counted one time only. Around 16% of the sample lies in the top ten. The sequenced sample was lung tumor tissue, obtained before any cancer treatment. Source of these receptors: a female donor at least 60 years old with stage II squamous cell lung carcinoma.

Only a few counts were recorded for this clone. This chain connects TRBV11-3 to TRBJ1-2, with TRBD1 as a possible D gene (6 bases). CDR1 and CDR2 (germline): SGHNT, YENEEA. The CDR3 runs to 15 residues. Deletions cut 3 bases from V and 7 bases from J, with 18 bases between. The CDR3 reads CASSFLGFGGSGYTF. DNA of the CDR3: TGTGCCAGCAGCTTCTTGGGTTTCGGGGGCTCTGGCTACACCTTC.

This clone occurred a few times. The chain combines TRBV11-3 with TRBJ2-5; D remains ambiguous. CDR1 is SGHNT and CDR2 is YENEEA in the germline V gene. The CDR3 covers 15 residues. Trimming left V 3 bases short and J 1 base short, with 12 bases between. Written as DNA, the CDR3 is TGTGCCAGCAGCTTGGCCGATAAGACCCAAGAGACCCAGTACTTC. Encoded protein: CASSLADKTQETQYF.

This clone appeared once. The chain couples TRBV15 to TRBJ2-5, with TRBD1 matching 7 bases. CDR3 size: 15 residues. Trimming at V came to 5 bases and at J to 0 bases, leaving 6 bases not matched to a gene. Germline CDR1 reads LNHNV; CDR2 reads YYDKDF (reference sequence). The CDR3 loop is CATSGAGTDQETQYF. CDR3 sequence (DNA): TGTGCCACCAGCGGAGCCGGGACAGACCAAGAGACCCAGTACTTC.

This chain uses TRBV19 with TRBJ1-2; TRBD1 agrees at 8 bases. V gave up 8 bases and J gave up 5 bases; unmatched junction bases: 7. Germline-derived CDR1 and CDR2 are LNHDA and SQIVND (reference sequence). The CDR3 is made up of 13 amino acids. The CDR3 region is CASSTGVRYGYTF. The CDR3 DNA reads as TGTGCCAGTTCGACAGGGGTGAGGTATGGCTACACCTTC.

The chain uses TRBV30 and TRBJ2-1; D is possibly TRBD1 or TRBD2 (5 bases each). Trimming pared 4 bases from V and 2 bases from J, leaving 27 bases between. The CDR3 length is 19 residues. From germline, CDR1 is GTSNPN and CDR2 SVGIG (reference sequence). CDR3 loop: CAWKFPRGRYEGAYNEQFF. CDR3 coding DNA: TGTGCCTGGAAATTTCCAAGGGGCCGGTACGAGGGAGCCTACAATGAGCAGTTCTTC.

The V call is TRBV28, the J call TRBJ2-1, with a possible D match to TRBD2 (6 bases). This CDR3 spans 15 amino acids. Trimming removed 0 bases from V and 4 bases from J, with 10 bases in between. Looked up from germline, CDR1 is MDHEN and CDR2 is SYDVKM. The CDR3 region is CASSLWRDLYNEQFF. CDR3 coding DNA: TGTGCCAGCAGTTTATGGCGGGACTTGTACAATGAGCAGTTCTTC.

This clone was counted only a few times. The V gene is TRBV4-1, the J gene TRBJ2-1, with TRBD2 matching 9 bases. This CDR3 has 16 amino acids. The trim removed 1 base at V and 4 bases at J, leaving 5 bases unmatched. Germline CDR1 reads MGHRA; CDR2 reads YSYEKL. Here the CDR3 reads CASSQVSGGRYNEQFF. The CDR3 DNA is TGCGCCAGCAGCCAAGTTAGCGGGGGAAGGTACAATGAGCAGTTCTTC.

DNA for the CDR3: TGTGCCAGCAGCGTTCAGGGATCCGGGGAGCTGTTTTTT. It translates to CASSVQGSGELFF. This chain links TRBV9 with TRBJ2-2; possibly TRBD1 for D (5 bases). V lost 2 bases, J lost 6 bases, and 8 bases lay in between. The CDR3 is 13 amino acids. Germline V gene lookup returns CDR1 SGDLS and CDR2 YYNGEE.

This clone occurred a few times. V and J are TRBV6-8 and TRBJ1-5, with 9 bases lining up with TRBD1. V shed 6 bases and J 7 bases; nucleotides not matched to a gene: 13. Looked up from germline, CDR1 is MNHGY and CDR2 is SAAAGT. The CDR3 runs to 16 residues. The CDR3 loop is CASRPYPGQGGQPQHF. The CDR3 nucleotides are TGTGCCAGCAGGCCCTATCCGGGACAGGGTGGCCAGCCCCAGCATTTT.

The CDR3 sequence: CASSLGSTGNTIYF. The CDR3 nucleotides are TGTGCCAGCAGCCTTGGGTCAACTGGAAACACCATATATTTT. J is TRBJ1-3 and V is TRBV11-3; D remains ambiguous. Germline loops: CDR1 SGHNT, CDR2 YENEEA. This CDR3 is built from 14 residues. V lost 5 bases, J lost 2 bases, and 10 bases lay in between.

The chain links TRBV9 to TRBJ2-7; D is undetermined. The V end was cut by 4 bases, the J end by 0 bases, with 8 bases between. The CDR3 spans 13 residues. Per germline, CDR1 SGDLS and CDR2 YYNGEE. The chain's CDR3 is CASSPTNSYEQYF. CDR3 DNA: TGTGCCAGCAGCCCGACGAACTCCTACGAGCAGTACTTC. Full variable domain (rest looked up from reference TRBV9 and TRBJ2-7): DSGVTQTPKHLITATGQRVTLRCSPRSGDLSVYWYQQSLDQGLQFLIQYYNGEERAKGNILERFSAQQFPDLHSELNLSSLELGDSALYFCASSPTNSYEQYFGPGTRLTVT.

By its share, this clone is medium-sized. The CDR3 nucleotides are TGTGCCAGCAGCCCGCCGGGACTAGCGCTCGAGCAGTACTTC. It codes for CASSPPGLALEQYF. This rearrangement joins TRBV11-3 to TRBJ2-7; TRBD2 matches at 10 bases. This CDR3 has 14 amino acids. V lost 5 bases and J lost 6; bases outside the gene matches: 7. Per the germline V gene, CDR1 is SGHNT and CDR2 is YENEEA. The variable domain in full, with the rest retrieved from reference TRBV11-3 and TRBJ2-7, is EAGVVQSPRYKIIEKKQPVAFWCNPISGHNTLYWYLQNLGQGPELLIRYENEEAVDDSQLPKDRFSAERLKGVDSTLKIQPAELGDSAVYLCASSPPGLALEQYFGPGTRLTVT.

This chain joins TRBV11-3 and TRBJ1-5; D is ambiguous. The CDR3 contains 15 residues. CDR1 is SGHNT and CDR2 is YENEEA in the germline V gene. Trimming cost V 8 bases and J 9 bases, with 23 bases left between them. This CDR3 is CASPVVCPITGPQHF. CDR3 nucleotide sequence: TGTGCCAGCCCTGTAGTCTGTCCGATAACGGGGCCCCAGCATTTT.

The sample holds a few counts of this clone. In DNA, the CDR3 is TGTGCCAGTCGCCGGGACCTCCTCTACAATGAGCAGTTCTTC. Translated: CASRRDLLYNEQFF. This rearrangement joins TRBV12-2 to TRBJ2-1. TRBV12-2 constitutes a pseudogene. This CDR3 is 14 amino acids long.

This chain links TRBV6-8 with TRBJ2-7, with D perhaps being TRBD1 or TRBD2 (5 bases each). CDR1 is MNHGY, CDR2 SAAAGT, per germline. The V and J ends lost 10 bases and 4 bases respectively, with 17 bases between them. The CDR3 runs 13 residues. The chain's CDR3 is CATSLRGGYEQYF. Written as DNA, the CDR3 is TGTGCCACTTCTCTCCGTGGGGGTTACGAGCAGTACTTC.

The chain uses TRBV18 and TRBJ2-2; D ambiguous. This CDR3 region has 14 residues. Trimming pared 2 bases from V and 4 bases from J, leaving 8 bases between. Looked up from germline, CDR1 is KGHSH and CDR2 is LQKENI. DNA of the CDR3: TGTGCCAGCTCACCAGAGACCCTCACCGGGGAGCTGTTTTTT. Translation gives CASSPETLTGELFF.

By proportion, this clone is medium-sized. Sequence at one end of the junction differs from germline and may be a read error. This chain connects TRBV11-3 to TRBJ2-5, with TRBD2 matching over 14 bases. The germline V gene encodes CDR1 SGHNT and CDR2 YENEEA. The CDR3 runs to 16 residues. The CDR3 is CASSSRLAGGQETQYF. In nucleotides, the CDR3 is TGTGCTAGCAGCTCTAGACTAGCGGGAGGGCAAGAGACCCAGTACTTC. Full variable domain (outside the CDR3, taken from reference TRBV11-3 and TRBJ2-5): EAGVVQSPRYKIIEKKQPVAFWCNPISGHNTLYWYLQNLGQGPELLIRYENEEAVDDSQLPKDRFSAERLKGVDSTLKIQPAELGDSAVYLCASSSRLAGGQETQYFGPGTRLLVL.

The chain recombines TRBV11-3 with TRBJ2-5; D is perhaps TRBD1 (5 bases). The CDR3 is made up of 14 amino acids. V lost 5 bases, J lost 4 bases, and 14 bases lay in between. Germline V gives CDR1 SGHNT, CDR2 YENEEA. CDR3 coding DNA: TGTGCCAGCAGCGGAAGGGGATTTGGAGAGACCCAGTACTTC. It specifies CASSGRGFGETQYF. Looking up the rest from reference TRBV11-3 and TRBJ2-5 gives the full variable domain: EAGVVQSPRYKIIEKKQPVAFWCNPISGHNTLYWYLQNLGQGPELLIRYENEEAVDDSQLPKDRFSAERLKGVDSTLKIQPAELGDSAVYLCASSGRGFGETQYFGPGTRLLVL.

This clone is medium-sized within its sample. This sequence joins TRBV11-3 and TRBJ2-1; 8 positions match TRBD2. The V gene's germline CDR1 is SGHNT and CDR2 YENEEA. The J segment lost 6 bases and the V segment lost 8 bases, leaving 12 bases of the junction unmatched. CDR3 size: 15 residues. CDR3 in amino acids: CASGHTGLGLNEQFF. DNA of the CDR3: TGTGCCAGCGGCCACACGGGACTAGGGCTCAATGAGCAGTTCTTC.

This clone was seen a few times. V and J are TRBV11-3 and TRBJ1-5, with 9 bases fitting TRBD1. Germline CDR1 SGHNT, CDR2 YENEEA. The CDR3 is 15 residues long. V dropped 3 bases and J dropped 4; count of bases not matched to a gene: 4. Written as DNA, the CDR3 is TGTGCCAGCAGCTTGTGGGACAGGGTTAATCAGCCCCAGCATTTT. Residues: CASSLWDRVNQPQHF.

The rearrangement uses TRBV7-1 and TRBJ2-7; D unclear. TRBV7-1 is flagged as an ORF with uncertain function. Trimming shortened V by 4 bases and J by 0 bases, and 7 bases separated the two germline ends. The CDR3 loop spans 13 amino acids. CDR3 in amino acids: CASSFGYSYEQYF. The CDR3 DNA reads as TGTGCCAGCAGCTTCGGATACTCCTACGAGCAGTACTTC.

This sequence joins TRBV19 and TRBJ2-1, with 10 bases identical to TRBD2. The germline CDR1 and CDR2 sequences are LNHDA and SQIVND (reference sequence). The CDR3 is 16 amino acids. Trimming cost V 4 bases and J 4 bases; bases outside gene matches: 7. The CDR3: CASSRGASGGYNEQFF. For the CDR3, the DNA is TGTGCCAGTAGTAGAGGGGCTAGCGGGGGTTACAATGAGCAGTTCTTC.

This clone has only a few counts. V and J are TRBV6-8 and TRBJ2-2; 7 nucleotides agree with TRBD1. The V gene end was trimmed by 5 bases and the J gene end by 4 bases; junction bases not matched to a gene: 4. Germline CDR1 and CDR2: MNHGY and SAAAGT. The CDR3 covers 14 residues. This CDR3 is CASSRDSSTGELFF. The CDR3 region has the DNA TGTGCCAGCAGTCGGGACAGTTCCACCGGGGAGCTGTTTTTT.